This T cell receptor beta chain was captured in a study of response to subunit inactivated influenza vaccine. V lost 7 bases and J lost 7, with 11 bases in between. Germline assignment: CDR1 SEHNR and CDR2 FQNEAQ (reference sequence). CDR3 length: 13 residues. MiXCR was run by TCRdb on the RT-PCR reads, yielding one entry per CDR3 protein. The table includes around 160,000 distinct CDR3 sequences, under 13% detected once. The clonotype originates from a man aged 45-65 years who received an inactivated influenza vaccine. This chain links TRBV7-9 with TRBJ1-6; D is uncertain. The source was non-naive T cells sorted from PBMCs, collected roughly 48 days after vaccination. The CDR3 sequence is CASTGLPNSPLHF. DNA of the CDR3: TGTGCCAGCACGGGCCTCCCGAATTCACCCCTCCACTTT.